The 28 T cell receptor beta chains below were found in one sample sequenced in a study of T cell changes during pregnancy in multiple sclerosis. Assay: immunoSEQ multiplex PCR; the TCRdb copy retains only in-frame clones and omits some. This table holds 85,000 to 90,000 clones, nearly 95% found once. The sequencing here drew on peripheral blood, taken after pregnancy. The source is a female donor in good health, enrolled as a control in a pregnancy study.

The gene calls are TRBV18 and TRBJ1-1; 8 nucleotides line up with TRBD1. CDR1 is KGHSH, CDR2 LQKENI, per germline. This CDR3 has 16 residues. The junction had 10 bases not matched to a gene; V was cut back by 3 bases and J by 4 bases. The CDR3, as DNA: TGTGCCAGCTCACCCTGGACAGGGATTGAGAGCACTGAAGCTTTCTTT. This sequence encodes CASSPWTGIESTEAFF.

V gene TRBV4-2 combines with J gene TRBJ2-1; the match to TRBD2 covers 10 bases. CDR1 is LGHNA, CDR2 YNFKEQ, per germline. Trimming at V came to 1 base and at J to 1 base, leaving 4 bases not matched to a gene. The CDR3 is made up of 17 amino acids. CDR3 sequence reads: CASSQGSGRASYNEQFF. The DNA of the CDR3 is TGTGCCAGCAGCCAAGGAAGCGGGAGGGCATCCTACAATGAGCAGTTCTTC.

The chain recombines TRBV10-3 with TRBJ2-1, with 11 bases lining up with TRBD2. Germline V CDR1 and CDR2: ENHRY, SYGVKD. Germline trimming cut 0 bases from V and 11 bases from J; bases unmatched to any gene: 12. CDR3 size: 17 residues. This CDR3 reads CAISESGLAGGERKQFF. DNA of the CDR3: TGTGCCATCAGTGAGTCAGGACTAGCGGGTGGGGAAAGGAAGCAGTTCTTC.

This chain joins TRBV15 and TRBJ2-7, with D unclear. Germline assignment: CDR1 LNHNV and CDR2 YYDKDF (reference sequence). The CDR3 has 16 amino acids. Trimming stripped 1 base from V and 2 bases from J, with 15 bases between. CDR3 amino acids: CATSRGHRTSPYEQYF. The CDR3 bases are TGTGCCACCAGCAGAGGACACAGAACAAGCCCCTACGAGCAGTACTTC.

CDR3 sequence reads: CATSRDALSFYEQYF. The CDR3 DNA sequence: TGTGCCACCAGCAGAGACGCCCTTAGTTTCTACGAGCAGTACTTC. The chain is built from TRBV15 and TRBJ2-7; no clear D gene. Per germline, CDR1 LNHNV and CDR2 YYDKDF (reference sequence). This CDR3 region has 15 residues. Trimming took off 0 bases at V and 3 bases at J, with 12 bases between the two ends.

The V gene is TRBV6-4, the J gene TRBJ2-3, with D unclear. CDR1 is MRHNA, CDR2 SNTAGT, per germline. Trimming removed 3 bases at V and 6 bases at J, with 16 bases between. The length of the CDR3 is 15 residues. The CDR3 protein is CASSEKETVLDTQYF. The CDR3 DNA reads as TGTGCCAGCAGTGAAAAAGAGACTGTCCTCGATACGCAGTATTTT.

This sequence joins TRBV2 and TRBJ2-2; 8 bases are a match to TRBD1. Germline lookup yields CDR1 SNHLY and CDR2 FYNNEI. The CDR3 extends over 18 amino acids. V was clipped by 5 bases and J by 4 bases; unmatched bases: 15. Here the CDR3 DNA reads TGTGCCAGCAGTCTCCCTGCGGGACAGGCCCGCCCCACCGGGGAGCTGTTTTTT. Protein: CASSLPAGQARPTGELFF.

The gene calls are TRBV5-5 and TRBJ1-1; possible D gene TRBD1, 5 bases. CDR3 length: 17 residues. V dropped 4 bases and J dropped 0 bases, with 19 bases sitting between them. Germline V gene sequence: CDR1 SGHKS, CDR2 YYEKEE (reference sequence). The CDR3 region is CASSRIHQTVMNTEAFF. As DNA, the CDR3 is TGTGCCAGCAGCCGTATCCACCAGACAGTGATGAACACTGAAGCTTTCTTT.

The chain uses TRBV27 and TRBJ1-5; 9 positions agree with TRBD1. This CDR3 has 13 amino acids. The germline V gene encodes CDR1 MNHEY and CDR2 SMNVEV (reference sequence). The CDR3 spells CAPGQGTNQPQHF. The DNA of the CDR3 is TGTGCTCCGGGACAGGGTACCAATCAGCCCCAGCATTTT.

This chain joins TRBV2 and TRBJ2-2; 7 bases align to TRBD2. CDR1 and CDR2 from the germline V gene are SNHLY and FYNNEI. V lost 6 bases and J lost 7; bases outside the gene matches: 8. The CDR3 has 14 amino acids. The CDR3 region is CASRGGTTHGELFF. DNA for the CDR3: TGTGCCAGCAGGGGAGGGACTACGCACGGGGAGCTGTTTTTT.

The chain is built from TRBV28 and TRBJ1-5; D gene unclear. Trimming left V 4 bases short and J 5 bases short, with 6 bases between. The CDR3 has 12 residues. CDR1 is MDHEN and CDR2 is SYDVKM in the germline V gene. The CDR3 loop is CASSSSYQPQHF. CDR3 bases: TGTGCCAGCAGTTCCTCTTATCAGCCCCAGCATTTT.

This clone occurred once. V gene TRBV5-4 combines with J gene TRBJ2-5; 7 nucleotides line up with TRBD1. Losses at the gene ends were 0 bases for V and 0 bases for J; bases not matched to a gene: 2. Germline V gene data show CDR1 as SGHNT and CDR2 as YYREEE (reference sequence). The CDR3 contains 15 residues. The CDR3 loop is CASSLDRGHQETQYF. CDR3 nucleotide sequence: TGTGCCAGCAGCTTGGACAGGGGCCACCAAGAGACCCAGTACTTC.

The rearrangement joins TRBV5-1 to TRBJ2-4, with a tentative D call TRBD1 (6 bases). CDR3 length equals 15 residues. The V and J ends lost 4 bases and 2 bases respectively, with 13 bases between them. Germline values: CDR1 SGHRS, CDR2 YFSETQ. CDR3 residues: CASSNSGTPKNIQYF. CDR3 sequence (DNA): TGCGCCAGCAGCAACTCCGGGACACCCAAAAACATTCAGTACTTC.

This clone has just one count. This chain joins TRBV13 and TRBJ2-7, with TRBD1 identical over 11 bases. Trimming removed 5 bases from V and 4 bases from J; junction bases left unmatched: 10. Germline lookup yields CDR1 PRHDT and CDR2 FYEKMQ (reference sequence). CDR3 length equals 16 residues. This CDR3 is CASSPTRDRGSYEQYF. CDR3 in DNA: TGTGCCAGCAGCCCTACTCGGGACAGGGGGTCGTACGAGCAGTACTTC.

This clone was found once. This sequence joins TRBV4-1 and TRBJ2-7; the match to TRBD2 covers 9 bases. In germline, CDR1 is MGHRA, CDR2 YSYEKL. The CDR3 contains 14 residues. V was pared by 3 bases and J by 3 bases, with 3 bases of the junction left unmatched. The chain's CDR3 is CASSHPSGIYEQYF. Here the CDR3 DNA reads TGCGCCAGCAGCCACCCTAGCGGGATCTACGAGCAGTACTTC.

The gene calls are TRBV7-8 and TRBJ1-4; D gene uncertain. V was shortened by 5 bases and J by 7 bases, with 11 bases between the two germline ends. Germline V gives CDR1 SGHVS, CDR2 FQNEAQ. CDR3 length equals 13 residues. The DNA of the CDR3 is TGTGCCAGCAGCCCGTCGCGGGTTGAAAAACTGTTTTTT. This sequence encodes CASSPSRVEKLFF.

The gene calls are TRBV18 and TRBJ2-6; 10 bases map to TRBD2. The CDR3 totals 18 residues. V shed 3 bases, J shed 0 bases, and the junction held 5 bases outside the gene matches. Germline V gene data show CDR1 as KGHSH and CDR2 as LQKENI. CDR3 residues: CASSPPTSGISGANVLTF. DNA of the CDR3: TGTGCCAGCTCACCCCCCACTAGCGGGATCTCTGGGGCCAACGTCCTGACTTTC.

The chain employs TRBV13 and TRBJ2-3; 7 nucleotides match TRBD2. V shed 1 base, J shed 6 bases, and the junction held 4 bases outside the gene matches. CDR1 is PRHDT, CDR2 FYEKMQ, per germline (reference sequence). The CDR3 is made up of 14 amino acids. CDR3: CASSLAAGQDTQYF. In DNA, the CDR3 is TGTGCCAGCAGCTTAGCAGCGGGGCAGGATACGCAGTATTTT.

This clone was detected once. The genes are TRBV5-4 and TRBJ2-2; 12 positions match TRBD2. The CDR3 is made up of 16 amino acids. Germline V gene sequence: CDR1 SGHNT, CDR2 YYREEE (reference sequence). Trimming cost V 7 bases and J 5 bases; bases outside gene matches: 9. CDR3 nucleotides: TGTGCCAGCGGACGGACTAGCGGGACGGAAACCGGGGAGCTGTTTTTT. This codes for CASGRTSGTETGELFF. Using reference TRBV5-4 and TRBJ2-2 for the parts outside the CDR3, the full variable domain is ETGVTQSPTHLIKTRGQQVTLRCSSQSGHNTVSWYQQALGQGPQFIFQYYREEENGRGNFPPRFSGLQFPNYSSELNVNALELDDSALYLCASGRTSGTETGELFFGEGSRLTVL.

The genes are TRBV6-1 and TRBJ2-2, with D tentatively TRBD1 (6 bases). The V end lost 5 bases, the J end lost 6 bases, and 13 bases lay between the germline ends. The CDR3 is made up of 14 amino acids. The germline V gene encodes CDR1 MNHNS and CDR2 SASEGT. The CDR3, as DNA: TGTGCCAGCAGTCCAATCGGGACATCCGGGGAGCTGTTTTTT. Translation: CASSPIGTSGELFF.

The rearrangement joins TRBV29-1 to TRBJ2-3; 8 bases match TRBD1. This CDR3 is built from 12 residues. In germline, CDR1 is SQVTM, CDR2 ANQGSEA. After removal of 7 bases from V and 6 bases from J, the junction contained 6 bases not matched to a gene. The CDR3 sequence: CSATYRGDTQYF. Written as DNA, the CDR3 is TGCAGCGCCACCTACAGGGGGGATACGCAGTATTTT.

CDR3 coding DNA: TGTGCCAGCAGCGGGGGGAGCGGAAGCTCCTACAATGAGCAGTTCTTC. Protein sequence: CASSGGSGSSYNEQFF. The V call is TRBV7-9, the J call TRBJ2-1, with D perhaps matching TRBD2 (6 bases). CDR3 length equals 16 residues. V was trimmed by 5 bases and J by 0 bases, leaving 14 bases between them. CDR1 is SEHNR and CDR2 is FQNEAQ in the germline V gene (reference sequence).

The chain employs TRBV6-5 and TRBJ2-5, with D hard to call. Trimming took 7 bases from V and 0 from J, leaving 12 bases between them. The CDR3 is 14 amino acids. CDR1 and CDR2 (germline): MNHEY, SVGAGI. DNA for the CDR3: TGTGCCAGCACCGAAGATGAGTACCAAGAGACCCAGTACTTC. This gives the protein CASTEDEYQETQYF.

The rearrangement uses TRBV18 and TRBJ2-1; 8 bases align to TRBD1. The CDR3 extends over 15 amino acids. Germline CDR1 KGHSH, CDR2 LQKENI. J lost 3 bases, V lost 6 bases, and 7 bases had no gene match. CDR3 protein: CASSSDRGNYNEQFF. DNA of the CDR3: TGTGCCAGCTCGTCTGACAGGGGAAACTACAATGAGCAGTTCTTC. The full variable domain, rest sourced from reference TRBV18 and TRBJ2-1, is NAGVMQNPRHLVRRRGQEARLRCSPMKGHSHVYWYRQLPEEGLKFMVYLQKENIIDESGMPKERFSAEFPKEGPSILRIQQVVRGDSAAYFCASSSDRGNYNEQFFGPGTRLTVL.

This chain joins TRBV4-1 and TRBJ2-3; tentatively, D is TRBD2 (6 bases). The V gene lost 1 base and the J gene lost 5 bases, with 16 bases spanning the gap. The CDR3 contains 16 residues. Germline V lookup: CDR1 MGHRA, CDR2 YSYEKL. CDR3 sequence reads: CASSQVGGLPGDTQYF. DNA of the CDR3: TGCGCCAGCAGCCAAGTCGGCGGACTACCGGGAGATACGCAGTATTTT.

The rearrangement joins TRBV5-1 to TRBJ2-3, with D maybe TRBD1 (6 bases). V was shortened by 2 bases and J by 2 bases, with 12 bases between the two germline ends. Germline CDR1 reads SGHRS; CDR2 reads YFSETQ. This CDR3 has 15 amino acids. Written as DNA, the CDR3 is TGCGCCAGCAGCTTCAGTCAGGGGACCACAGATACGCAGTATTTT. Encoded protein: CASSFSQGTTDTQYF.

The V call is TRBV2, the J call TRBJ2-1; TRBD2 is a possible D gene (5 bases). V lost 7 bases, J lost 12 bases, and 19 bases lay in between. This CDR3 comprises 13 residues. Per germline, CDR1 SNHLY and CDR2 FYNNEI. As DNA, the CDR3 is TGTGCCAGCAAGGGTCCCCCCGGGATCTCGCAGTTCTTC. This sequence encodes CASKGPPGISQFF.

The rearrangement joins TRBV6-1 to TRBJ1-5, with D tentatively TRBD1 (6 bases). The CDR3 is 20 residues long. The V gene's germline CDR1 is MNHNS and CDR2 SASEGT. Deletions cut 1 base from V and 0 bases from J, with 22 bases between. CDR3 nucleotide sequence: TGTGCCAGCAGTGAAGGGTGGACAGACTACTTAGCATATAGCAATCAGCCCCAGCATTTT. This sequence encodes CASSEGWTDYLAYSNQPQHF.